Each of the 12 T cell receptor beta chains below was sequenced from the same sample in a study of CD8 T cells in Susac syndrome. RNA amounts of roughly 0.5 to 1 ug underwent reverse transcription with random hexamers. One entry per CDR3 protein, called by TCRdb with MiXCR from the immunoSEQ multiplex PCR reads. Among 65,000 to 95,000 distinct CDR3 sequences listed, about 94% were seen once. Sample: CD8+ T cells from PBMCs. All receptors derive from a human donor with Susac syndrome.

This clonotype came up once. The V gene is TRBV4-3, the J gene TRBJ2-1; tentative D call: TRBD1 (6 bases). The V gene lost 2 bases and the J gene lost 6 bases, with 14 bases spanning the gap. CDR1 and CDR2 (germline): LGHNA, YSLEER. The CDR3 covers 15 residues. The CDR3 is CASSQRSGVGNEQFF. As DNA, the CDR3 is TGCGCCAGCAGCCAAAGATCAGGGGTCGGCAATGAGCAGTTCTTC.

This clonotype was detected once. CDR3 amino acids: CASSQDQTRGQPQHF. CDR3 DNA: TGCGCCAGCAGCCAAGATCAGACGAGGGGTCAGCCCCAGCATTTT. This chain joins TRBV4-3 and TRBJ1-5; perhaps TRBD1 as D (5 bases). Trimming cost V 0 bases and J 6 bases, with 12 bases left between them. The CDR3 is 15 residues long. CDR1 and CDR2 from the germline V gene are LGHNA and YSLEER.

This chain uses TRBV5-6 with TRBJ2-1; 12 bases are a match to TRBD2. From germline, CDR1 is SGHDT and CDR2 YYEEEE. V dropped 4 bases and J dropped 3; count of bases not matched to a gene: 5. CDR3 size: 16 residues. CDR3: CASSLPSGRDYNEQFF. CDR3 sequence (DNA): TGTGCCAGCAGCCTTCCTAGCGGGAGGGACTACAATGAGCAGTTCTTC.

This chain uses TRBV7-8 with TRBJ2-1; 9 bases are a match to TRBD2. V was clipped by 1 base and J by 8 bases; unmatched bases: 6. Germline CDR1 is SGHVS and CDR2 is FQNEAQ. The CDR3 consists of 15 residues. This CDR3 reads CASSLGGTSTHEQFF. CDR3 coding DNA: TGTGCCAGCAGCTTAGGGGGGACTAGCACCCATGAGCAGTTCTTC.

This clonotype has a single count. The V gene is TRBV6-5, the J gene TRBJ1-3; a weak D match, TRBD1 (5 bases). Trimming left V 2 bases short and J 0 bases short, with 8 bases between. CDR3 length: 15 amino acids. Germline V gives CDR1 MNHEY, CDR2 SVGAGI. CDR3 protein: CASSYGHNSGNTIYF. CDR3 bases: TGTGCCAGCAGTTACGGACACAACTCTGGAAACACCATATATTTT.

The genes are TRBV27 and TRBJ2-1, with D possibly being TRBD2 (6 bases). The CDR3 covers 13 residues. Germline V lookup: CDR1 MNHEY, CDR2 SMNVEV (reference sequence). Trimming cost V 2 bases and J 4 bases, with 6 bases left between them. Here the CDR3 DNA reads TGTGCCAGCAGTTTAGGAGGGTACAATGAGCAGTTCTTC. It codes for CASSLGGYNEQFF.

CDR3 coding DNA: TGTGTCATTTCTCAGCCCCAGCATTTT. Amino acid sequence: CVISQPQHF. The rearrangement links TRBV19 to TRBJ1-5, with D hard to call. CDR3 size: 9 residues. CDR1 and CDR2 (germline): LNHDA, SQIVND (reference sequence).

The chain links TRBV6-6 to TRBJ1-2, with D possibly TRBD1 on 5 matching bases. The V gene's germline CDR1 is MNHNY and CDR2 SVGAGI (reference sequence). V was clipped by 1 base and J by 4 bases, with 13 bases between them. The CDR3 has 15 residues. CDR3 in amino acids: CASSYLSREVYGYTF. The CDR3 DNA reads TGTGCCAGCAGTTACTTGAGCAGGGAGGTCTATGGCTACACCTTC.

The chain is built from TRBV27 and TRBJ2-6; the D call may be TRBD1 or TRBD2 (5 bases each). CDR3 length: 15 residues. The germline CDR1 and CDR2 sequences are MNHEY and SMNVEV (reference sequence). The ends were cut back, 1 base at V and 2 bases at J, with 6 bases in the middle. The CDR3: CASSLWGTGANVLTF. The CDR3 DNA is TGTGCCAGCAGTTTATGGGGGACTGGGGCCAACGTCCTGACTTTC.

The chain carries TRBV29-1 and TRBJ2-2, with 10 bases fitting TRBD1. V was clipped by 7 bases and J by 2 bases; unmatched bases: 1. The germline CDR1 and CDR2 sequences are SQVTM and ANQGSEA. The length of the CDR3 is 13 residues. DNA for the CDR3: TGCAGCGGGACAGGGGGTAACACCGGGGAGCTGTTTTTT. It encodes CSGTGGNTGELFF.

The V gene is TRBV6-5, the J gene TRBJ2-7; TRBD1 matches 8 bases. Losses at the gene ends were 8 bases for V and 2 bases for J; bases not matched to a gene: 8. This CDR3 has 14 amino acids. Germline V gene sequence: CDR1 MNHEY, CDR2 SVGAGI. Written as DNA, the CDR3 is TGTGCCAGCCGCTCCGGGACAGGAGCCTACGAGCAGTACTTC. Its protein product is CASRSGTGAYEQYF.

The chain uses TRBV29-1 and TRBJ2-1; D ambiguous. CDR1 SQVTM and CDR2 ANQGSEA come from the germline V gene. This CDR3 has 10 residues. Between the trimmed V and J ends, which lost 7 bases and 7 bases, there was a span of 8 bases. CDR3 sequence: CSARLNEQFF. The CDR3 nucleotides are TGCAGCGCCCGGTTAAATGAGCAGTTCTTC.